The clone carrying this T cell receptor beta chain appeared once. This sample was included in a study of blood T cell repertoires in COVID-19. The assay was immunoSEQ multiplex PCR, and TCRdb's table has in-frame clones only and misses some. The repertoire holds nearly 400,000 clones, with about 90% as singletons. The CDR3 contains 13 residues. V lost 1 base to trimming and J lost 2 bases, with 6 bases between them. Germline V CDR1 and CDR2: SNHLY, FYNNEI. The receptor's source is a woman aged 25-40 years who had recovered from COVID-19. The material sequenced was PBMCs or T cells enriched from blood (not recorded which). V usage is TRBV2 and J usage is TRBJ2-7, with no clear D. The DNA for the CDR3 is TGTGCCAGCAGTGAAGTTAATGCCTACGAGCAGTACTTC. Amino acid sequence: CASSEVNAYEQYF.